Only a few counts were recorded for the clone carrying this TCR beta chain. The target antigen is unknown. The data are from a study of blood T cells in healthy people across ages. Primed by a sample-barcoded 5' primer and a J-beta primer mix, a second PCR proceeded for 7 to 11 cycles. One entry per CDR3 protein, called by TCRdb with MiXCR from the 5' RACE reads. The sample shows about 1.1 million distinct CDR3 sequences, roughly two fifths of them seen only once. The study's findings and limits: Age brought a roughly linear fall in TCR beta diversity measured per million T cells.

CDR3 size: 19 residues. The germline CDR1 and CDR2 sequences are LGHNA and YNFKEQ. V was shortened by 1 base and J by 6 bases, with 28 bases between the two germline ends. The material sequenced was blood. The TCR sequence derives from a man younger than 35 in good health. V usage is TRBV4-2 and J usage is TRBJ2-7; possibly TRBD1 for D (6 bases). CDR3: CASSQGTFGVAGTSGEQYF. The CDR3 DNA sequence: TGTGCCAGCAGCCAAGGTACCTTCGGTGTTGCCGGGACAAGTGGCGAGCAGTACTTC.